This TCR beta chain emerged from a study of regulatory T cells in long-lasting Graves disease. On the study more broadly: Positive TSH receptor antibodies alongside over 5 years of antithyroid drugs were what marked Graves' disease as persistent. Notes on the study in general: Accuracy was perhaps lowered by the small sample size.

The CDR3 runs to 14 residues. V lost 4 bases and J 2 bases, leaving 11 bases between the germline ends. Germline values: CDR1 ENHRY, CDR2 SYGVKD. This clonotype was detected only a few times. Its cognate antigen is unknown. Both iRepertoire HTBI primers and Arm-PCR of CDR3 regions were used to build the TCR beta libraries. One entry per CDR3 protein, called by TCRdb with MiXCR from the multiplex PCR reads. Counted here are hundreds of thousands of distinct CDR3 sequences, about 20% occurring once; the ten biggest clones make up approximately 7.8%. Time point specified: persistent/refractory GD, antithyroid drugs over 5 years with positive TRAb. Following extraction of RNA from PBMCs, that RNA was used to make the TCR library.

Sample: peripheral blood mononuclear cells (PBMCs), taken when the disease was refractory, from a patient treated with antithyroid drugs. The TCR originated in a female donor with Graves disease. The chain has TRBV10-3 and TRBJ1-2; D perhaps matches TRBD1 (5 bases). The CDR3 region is CAISAKGTNYGYTF. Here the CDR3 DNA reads TGTGCCATCAGTGCCAAAGGGACGAACTATGGCTACACCTTC.